These T cell receptor beta chains were read from a single sample in a study of cytomegalovirus exposure and HLA in healthy donors. Assay used: immunoSEQ multiplex PCR; TCRdb lists only in-frame clones, some missing. This table has roughly 150,000 clones, 65% to 80% appearing once. The sequenced material came from PBMCs. The receptor source for this set is a man in his late teens or twenties in good health and CMV-seropositive. CDR3s leave out the opening cysteine and the closing phenylalanine or tryptophan. A clone size is listed for some rows: how often the clone was seen (once, few, many), or a class if it is expanded.

J: TRBJ1-1
V: TRBV5-1
size: few
CDR3: ASSRTGTTSSNEAF

J: TRBJ2-2
V: TRBV30
size: NA
CDR3: AWSVLAGELF

J: TRBJ1-1
V: TRBV5-1
size: NA
CDR3: ASSLGPPGTEAF

J: TRBJ1-2
V: TRBV4-1
size: NA
CDR3: ASSQDDVQATYGYT

J: TRBJ2-5
V: TRBV11-2
size: NA
CDR3: ASSRLAGPQETQY

J: TRBJ1-2
V: TRBV6-6
size: many
CDR3: ASSYSKGAHYGYT

J: TRBJ1-2
V: TRBV5-4
size: NA
CDR3: ASRQEWDYGYT

J: TRBJ2-3
V: TRBV5-4
size: NA
CDR3: ASSPSPRRGESDTQY

J: TRBJ1-1
V: TRBV27
size: NA
CDR3: ASSPVRTGGTEAF

J: TRBJ1-1
V: TRBV15
size: few
CDR3: ATSRGGGLNTEAF

J: TRBJ1-1
V: TRBV10-2
size: NA
CDR3: ASSESGGTTEAF

J: TRBJ2-1
V: TRBV12-5
size: NA
CDR3: ASGPPGTSGYNEQF

J: TRBJ1-4
V: TRBV30
size: NA
CDR3: AWSVRSGPDENLF

J: TRBJ2-3
V: TRBV19
size: NA
CDR3: ASSIPSLAGLTDTQY

J: TRBJ1-4
V: TRBV19
size: few
CDR3: ASSTLLGGEKLF

J: TRBJ1-1
V: TRBV6-1
size: NA
CDR3: ASSTPGTEAF

J: TRBJ2-1
V: TRBV29-1
size: once
CDR3: SVDGTGVDNEQF

J: TRBJ2-5
V: TRBV5-1
size: NA
CDR3: ASSPGILAQQETQY

J: TRBJ1-3
V: TRBV10-3
size: NA
CDR3: AISAYRDQGSGNTIY

J: TRBJ2-5
V: TRBV6-5
size: NA
CDR3: ASRVGVAQY

J: TRBJ2-2
V: TRBV21-1
size: NA
CDR3: ASSTSDTIRELF

J: TRBJ2-5
V: TRBV2
size: NA
CDR3: ASSGLVGGETQY

J: TRBJ1-2
V: TRBV6-5
size: NA
CDR3: ASSYGGSDYGYT

J: TRBJ1-3
V: TRBV14
size: NA
CDR3: ASSQGSGPGNTIY